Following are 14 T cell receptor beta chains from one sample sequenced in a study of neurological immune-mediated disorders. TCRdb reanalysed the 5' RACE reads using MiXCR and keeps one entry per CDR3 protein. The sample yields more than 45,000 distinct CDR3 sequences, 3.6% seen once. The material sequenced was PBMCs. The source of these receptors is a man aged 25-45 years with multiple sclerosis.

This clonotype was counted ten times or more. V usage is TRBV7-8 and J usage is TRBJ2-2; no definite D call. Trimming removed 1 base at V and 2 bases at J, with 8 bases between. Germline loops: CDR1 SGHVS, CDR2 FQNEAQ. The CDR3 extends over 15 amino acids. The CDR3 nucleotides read TGTGCCAGCAGCTTAGGAGAGCGAAACACCGGGGAGCTGTTTTTT. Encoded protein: CASSLGERNTGELFF. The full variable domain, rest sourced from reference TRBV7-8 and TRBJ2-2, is GAGVSQSPRYKVAKRGQDVALRCDPISGHVSLFWYQQALGQGPEFLTYFQNEAQLDKSGLPSDRFFAERPEGSVSTLKIQRTQQEDSAVYLCASSLGERNTGELFFGEGSRLTVL.

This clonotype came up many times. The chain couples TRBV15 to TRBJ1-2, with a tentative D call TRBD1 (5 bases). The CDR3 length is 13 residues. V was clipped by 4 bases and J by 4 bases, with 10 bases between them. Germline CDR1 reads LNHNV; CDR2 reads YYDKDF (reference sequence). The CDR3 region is CATSNGGVYGYTF. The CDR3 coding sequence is TGTGCCACCAGCAACGGGGGGGTCTATGGCTACACCTTC.

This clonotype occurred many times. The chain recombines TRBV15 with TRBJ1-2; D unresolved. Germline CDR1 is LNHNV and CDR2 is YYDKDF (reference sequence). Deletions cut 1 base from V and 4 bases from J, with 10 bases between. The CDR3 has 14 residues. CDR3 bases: TGTGCCACCAGCAGAGGGGCAGATGCCTATGGCTACACCTTC. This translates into CATSRGADAYGYTF.

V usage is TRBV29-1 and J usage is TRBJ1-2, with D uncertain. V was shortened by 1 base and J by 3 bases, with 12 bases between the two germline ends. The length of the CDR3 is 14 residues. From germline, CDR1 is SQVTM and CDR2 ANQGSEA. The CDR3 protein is CSVEGGELYYGYTF. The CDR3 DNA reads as TGCAGCGTTGAAGGAGGAGAGCTATACTATGGCTACACCTTC.

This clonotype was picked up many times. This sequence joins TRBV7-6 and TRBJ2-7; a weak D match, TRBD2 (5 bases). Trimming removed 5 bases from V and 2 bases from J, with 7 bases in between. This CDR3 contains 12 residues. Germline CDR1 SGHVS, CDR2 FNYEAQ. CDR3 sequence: CASSTGTYEQYF. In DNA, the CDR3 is TGTGCCAGCAGCACGGGAACCTACGAGCAGTACTTC.

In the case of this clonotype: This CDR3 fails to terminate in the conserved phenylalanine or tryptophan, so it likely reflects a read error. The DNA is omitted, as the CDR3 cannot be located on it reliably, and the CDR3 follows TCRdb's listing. CDR3 protein: CSGSEETQCI. V is TRBV29-1 and J is TRBJ2-5. The CDR3 sequence runs 10 residues, both termini included. Germline V gives CDR1 SQVTM, CDR2 ANQGSEA.

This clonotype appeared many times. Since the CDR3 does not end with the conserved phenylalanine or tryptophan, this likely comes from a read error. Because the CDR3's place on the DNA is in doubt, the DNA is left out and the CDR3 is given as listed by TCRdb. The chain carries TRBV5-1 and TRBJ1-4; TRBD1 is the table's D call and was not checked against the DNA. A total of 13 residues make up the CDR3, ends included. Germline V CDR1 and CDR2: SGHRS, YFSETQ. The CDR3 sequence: CASSPLPGPVRDV.

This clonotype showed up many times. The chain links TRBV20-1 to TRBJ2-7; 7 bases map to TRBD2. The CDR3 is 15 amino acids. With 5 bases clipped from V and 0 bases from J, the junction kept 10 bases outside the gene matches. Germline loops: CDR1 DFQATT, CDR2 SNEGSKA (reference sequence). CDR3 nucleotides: TGCAGTGCTTCCCCACAGGCGGGAGCCTCCTACGAGCAGTACTTC. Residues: CSASPQAGASYEQYF.

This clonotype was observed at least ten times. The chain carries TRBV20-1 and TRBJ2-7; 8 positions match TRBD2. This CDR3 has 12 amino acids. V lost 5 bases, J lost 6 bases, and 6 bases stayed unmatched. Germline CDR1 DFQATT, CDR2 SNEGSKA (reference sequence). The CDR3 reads CSAPRTSGEQYF. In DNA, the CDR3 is TGCAGTGCTCCCCGAACTAGCGGCGAGCAGTACTTC.

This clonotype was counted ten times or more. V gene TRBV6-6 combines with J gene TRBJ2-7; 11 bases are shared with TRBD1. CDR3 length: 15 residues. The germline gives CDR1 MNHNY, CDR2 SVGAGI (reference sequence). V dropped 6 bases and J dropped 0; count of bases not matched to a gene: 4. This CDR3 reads CASRPGTGGSYEQYF. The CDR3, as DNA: TGTGCCAGCAGACCCGGGACAGGGGGCTCCTACGAGCAGTACTTC.

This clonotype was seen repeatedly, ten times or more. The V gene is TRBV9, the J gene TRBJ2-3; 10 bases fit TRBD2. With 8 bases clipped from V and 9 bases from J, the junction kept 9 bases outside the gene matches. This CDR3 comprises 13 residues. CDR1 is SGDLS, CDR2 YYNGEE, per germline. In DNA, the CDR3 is TGTGCCAGTTCTAGCGGGGGTGCGGAGACGCAGTATTTT. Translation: CASSSGGAETQYF.

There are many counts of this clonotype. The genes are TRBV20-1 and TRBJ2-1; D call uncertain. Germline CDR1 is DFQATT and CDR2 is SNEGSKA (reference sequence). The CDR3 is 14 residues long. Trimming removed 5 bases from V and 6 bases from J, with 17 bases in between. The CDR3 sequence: CSAPLRQSLNEQFF. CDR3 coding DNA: TGCAGTGCTCCCTTGCGGCAGAGCCTCAATGAGCAGTTCTTC.

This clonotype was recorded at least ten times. The CDR3 is CASRPPGGSYEQYF. The CDR3 bases are TGTGCCAGCAGGCCTCCAGGGGGCTCCTACGAGCAGTACTTC. This chain uses TRBV2 with TRBJ2-7, with 7 bases lining up with TRBD1. V was pared by 6 bases and J by 0 bases, with 5 bases of the junction left unmatched. CDR3 length: 14 residues. Germline assignment: CDR1 SNHLY and CDR2 FYNNEI.

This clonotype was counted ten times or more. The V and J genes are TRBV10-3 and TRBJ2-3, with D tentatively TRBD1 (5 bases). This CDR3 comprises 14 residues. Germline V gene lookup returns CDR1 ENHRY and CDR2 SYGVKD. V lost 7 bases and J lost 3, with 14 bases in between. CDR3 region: CAITQSAGTDTQYF. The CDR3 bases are TGTGCCATCACTCAATCTGCAGGGACAGATACGCAGTATTTT.